The present T cell receptor beta chain was sequenced within a study of cytomegalovirus exposure and HLA in healthy donors. Details on this clone: Relative to the germline gene, one junction end is altered; a read error may explain this.

A multiplex PCR was run with 60 Vbeta primers and 13 Jbeta primers. Clones were read by immunoSEQ multiplex PCR, and TCRdb kept only the in-frame ones, dropping some. The sample contains about 34,000 clones, 70% to 85% of which appear only once. CDR3 length: 12 amino acids. Germline values: CDR1 SSHAT, CDR2 FNYEAQ (reference sequence). This chain links TRBV7-7 with TRBJ2-3; no clear D. What was sequenced was PBMCs. The receptor comes from a woman aged 18-29 years in good health and CMV-seropositive. As DNA, the CDR3 is TGTGCTAGCAGCCCCACGGGAGATACGCAGTATTTT. As protein: CASSPTGDTQYF.